The T cell receptor beta chain under discussion was sequenced for a study of blood T cell repertoires in COVID-19. Generated by immunoSEQ multiplex PCR, the TCRdb table keeps only in-frame clones and is missing some. The profile covers 200,000 to 250,000 clones, with 88% appearing a single time and under 3% taken by the ten largest. Germline trimming cut 1 base from V and 11 bases from J; bases unmatched to any gene: 18. This CDR3 is 17 amino acids long. Germline V gene data show CDR1 as SGHTA and CDR2 as FQGNSA. This TCR derives from a woman younger than 45 who had recovered from COVID-19. The sequenced material came from PBMCs or T cells enriched from blood (not recorded which). The chain employs TRBV7-2 and TRBJ1-1, with 8 bases aligning to TRBD1. The CDR3 DNA follows: TGTGCCAGCAGCTTAGGGCGACAGGGGAGAAGAGCGGTAGGGGCTTTCTTT. It codes for CASSLGRQGRRAVGAFF. Using reference TRBV7-2 and TRBJ1-1 for the parts outside the CDR3, the full variable domain is GAGVSQSPSNKVTEKGKDVELRCDPISGHTALYWYRQSLGQGLEFLIYFQGNSAPDKSGLPSDRFSAERTGGSVSTLTIQRTQQEDSAVYLCASSLGRQGRRAVGAFFGQGTRLTVV.